What follows are 22 T cell receptor beta chains derived from one specimen sequenced in a study of cytomegalovirus exposure and HLA in healthy donors. PCR involved 60 Vbeta and 13 Jbeta primers. Data came from immunoSEQ multiplex PCR; TCRdb stores just in-frame clones and leaves some out. Counted here are about 130,000 clones, over 60% occurring once; the ten biggest clones make up around 1.3%. Sequenced material: PBMCs. These receptors came from a female donor in good health and CMV-seronegative.

V usage is TRBV30 and J usage is TRBJ2-1; 12 bases are a match to TRBD2. CDR3 size: 17 residues. The ends lost 4 bases at V and 0 bases at J; junction bases unmatched: 7. Germline CDR1 reads GTSNPN; CDR2 reads SVGIG (reference sequence). The CDR3 region is CAWTSGRALYSYNEQFF. In DNA, the CDR3 is TGTGCCTGGACTAGCGGGAGGGCCCTTTACTCCTACAATGAGCAGTTCTTC.

The chain carries TRBV7-9 and TRBJ2-7, with TRBD1 matching 11 bases. J was trimmed by 4 bases and V by 5 bases; bases with no gene match: 13. CDR3 length: 17 amino acids. Germline CDR1 is SEHNR and CDR2 is FQNEAQ (reference sequence). The CDR3: CASSPLGGTGGLYEQYF. The CDR3 DNA is TGTGCCAGCAGCCCACTAGGAGGGACAGGGGGGTTATACGAGCAGTACTTC.

The chain combines TRBV7-9 with TRBJ2-3, with unresolved D. Germline-derived CDR1 and CDR2 are SEHNR and FQNEAQ (reference sequence). CDR3 length: 14 residues. V lost 5 bases to trimming and J lost 0 bases, with 9 bases between them. CDR3 loop: CASSPTISTDTQYF. CDR3 in DNA: TGTGCCAGCAGCCCGACAATCAGCACAGATACGCAGTATTTT.

The V gene is TRBV28, the J gene TRBJ2-7; D is possibly TRBD2 (6 bases). Trimming pared 4 bases from V and 0 bases from J, leaving 13 bases between. Germline assignment: CDR1 MDHEN and CDR2 SYDVKM. CDR3 length equals 15 residues. This CDR3 is CASSSIAAFSYEQYF. Here the CDR3 DNA reads TGTGCCAGCAGTTCGATAGCGGCTTTCTCCTACGAGCAGTACTTC.

This sequence joins TRBV7-9 and TRBJ2-5; 8 bases are a match to TRBD2. CDR1 is SEHNR and CDR2 is FQNEAQ in the germline V gene (reference sequence). The CDR3 totals 15 residues. The ends lost 7 bases at V and 5 bases at J; junction bases unmatched: 12. The CDR3 here is CASTLGLAGRETQYF. CDR3 nucleotide sequence: TGTGCCAGCACCCTCGGACTAGCCGGGCGGGAGACCCAGTACTTC.

The J gene is TRBJ1-2, the V gene TRBV20-1; the D is unclear. CDR1 and CDR2 (germline): DFQATT, SNEGSKA (reference sequence). This CDR3 is built from 8 residues. V lost 6 bases, J lost 7 bases, and 3 bases lay in between. CDR3 sequence: CSAGGYTF. The CDR3 DNA follows: TGCAGTGCCGGTGGCTACACCTTC.

Concerning this clone: Mismatch with germline at one junction end may stem from a read error. The CDR3 DNA is TGTGCCAGCAGCTTTTCTAGCGGGGTCTCCCACGAGCAGTACTTC. This translates into CASSFSSGVSHEQYF. The J gene is TRBJ2-7, the V gene TRBV5-6, with 9 bases matching TRBD2. The CDR3 consists of 15 residues. Germline CDR1 and CDR2: SGHDT and YYEEEE.

The genes are TRBV11-2 and TRBJ2-6, with 8 bases that match TRBD1. Per germline, CDR1 SGHAT and CDR2 FQNNGV. V lost 1 base to trimming and J lost 0 bases; unmatched junction nucleotides: 5. The CDR3 extends over 18 amino acids. The CDR3 region has the DNA TGTGCCAGCAGCTTAGTGGCAGGGGGCGCCTCTGGGGCCAACGTCCTGACTTTC. It encodes CASSLVAGGASGANVLTF.

V gene TRBV19 combines with J gene TRBJ2-5; maybe TRBD1 (5 bases). This CDR3 spans 12 amino acids. Germline CDR1 is LNHDA and CDR2 is SQIVND (reference sequence). CDR3 loop: CAIRGGGETQYF. In nucleotides, the CDR3 is TGTGCAATTAGGGGTGGCGGAGAGACCCAGTACTTC.

The rearrangement uses TRBV28 and TRBJ2-7; 7 bases are a match to TRBD1. This CDR3 spans 15 amino acids. V trimming: 5 bases; J trimming: 4 bases; junction bases outside the gene matches: 11. Germline assignment: CDR1 MDHEN and CDR2 SYDVKM. The CDR3 here is CASSRAGTGVYEQYF. The CDR3 DNA is TGTGCCAGCAGTCGGGCCGGAACAGGGGTTTACGAGCAGTACTTC.

This chain connects TRBV5-1 to TRBJ1-3; 8 bases are shared with TRBD1. This CDR3 is built from 16 residues. The V and J ends lost 0 bases and 3 bases, in that order; junction bases with no gene match: 5. Germline assignment: CDR1 SGHRS and CDR2 YFSETQ. CDR3 sequence (DNA): TGCGCCAGCAGCTTGGATGGACAGGGCGGTGGAAACACCATATATTTT. Its protein is CASSLDGQGGGNTIYF.

This clone occurred once. The chain couples TRBV7-8 to TRBJ2-5; 9 nucleotides align to TRBD1. V gave up 8 bases and J gave up 11 bases; unmatched junction bases: 9. The CDR3 loop spans 12 amino acids. In germline, CDR1 is SGHVS, CDR2 FQNEAQ. This CDR3 is CASRDRALKQYF. The CDR3 DNA sequence: TGTGCCAGCCGGGACAGGGCTCTCAAGCAGTACTTC.

This clone was recorded a few times. The gene calls are TRBV6-5 and TRBJ2-1, with 8 bases that match TRBD2. Germline V gene data show CDR1 as MNHEY and CDR2 as SVGAGI. J lost 4 bases, V lost 7 bases, and 9 bases had no gene match. There are 15 residues in the CDR3. In nucleotides, the CDR3 is TGTGCCAGCAAGAGGCCCAGCGGGGGTTACAATGAGCAGTTCTTC. This codes for CASKRPSGGYNEQFF.

This chain uses TRBV15 with TRBJ1-1; no clear D. This CDR3 is built from 15 residues. V gave up 3 bases and J gave up 2 bases, with 13 bases separating them. Per the germline V gene, CDR1 is LNHNV and CDR2 is YYDKDF (reference sequence). The CDR3 region is CATSRERHPNTEAFF. For the CDR3, the DNA is TGTGCCACCAGCAGGGAACGACACCCAAACACTGAAGCTTTCTTT. The full variable domain, in which reference TRBV15 and TRBJ1-1 provide the parts outside the CDR3, is DAMVIQNPRYQVTQFGKPVTLSCSQTLNHNVMYWYQQKSSQAPKLLFHYYDKDFNNEADTPDNFQSRRPNTSFCFLDIRSPGLGDTAMYLCATSRERHPNTEAFFGQGTRLTVV.

The J gene is TRBJ1-2, the V gene TRBV7-2; D remains unclear. The germline gives CDR1 SGHTA, CDR2 FQGNSA. The ends were cut back, 5 bases at V and 2 bases at J, with 9 bases in the middle. The CDR3 consists of 13 residues. Written as DNA, the CDR3 is TGTGCCAGCAGCCCCCGCAGAAACTATGGCTACACCTTC. Protein sequence: CASSPRRNYGYTF.

The chain is built from TRBV6-6 and TRBJ2-7; TRBD2 aligns across 13 bases. V gave up 6 bases and J gave up 9 bases; unmatched junction bases: 14. Per the germline V gene, CDR1 is MNHNY and CDR2 is SVGAGI (reference sequence). CDR3 size: 16 residues. CDR3 coding DNA: TGTGCCAGCAGCCCAACCGGGACTAGCGGGGACTTGGGGCAGTACTTC. It translates to CASSPTGTSGDLGQYF.

This clone has more than one count but fewer than ten. The rearrangement joins TRBV2 to TRBJ2-3; TRBD2 aligns across 8 bases. The CDR3 consists of 14 residues. Unmatched junction bases numbered 8, after V lost 8 bases and J lost 4 bases. Germline CDR1 SNHLY, CDR2 FYNNEI. CDR3 sequence reads: CASEGAGASDTQYF. CDR3 nucleotides: TGTGCCAGCGAAGGAGCGGGAGCGTCAGATACGCAGTATTTT.

The chain links TRBV4-1 to TRBJ2-7; 12 nucleotides agree with TRBD2. After removal of 4 bases from V and 6 bases from J, the junction contained 4 bases not matched to a gene. The CDR3 is 14 residues long. The germline CDR1 and CDR2 sequences are MGHRA and YSYEKL. The CDR3 region is CASSRLAGVAEQYF. The CDR3 DNA reads as TGCGCCAGCAGCCGACTAGCGGGAGTCGCCGAGCAGTACTTC.

The rearrangement joins TRBV14 to TRBJ2-1, with TRBD2 matching 8 bases. Unmatched junction bases numbered 9, after V lost 3 bases and J lost 2 bases. Germline V gene data show CDR1 as SGHDN and CDR2 as FVKESK. The CDR3 is 17 amino acids. This chain's CDR3 is CASSHGGAGGPYNEQFF. In DNA form, the CDR3 reads TGTGCCAGCAGCCATGGAGGTGCGGGGGGCCCCTACAATGAGCAGTTCTTC.

The rearrangement links TRBV30 to TRBJ1-4; a possible D gene is TRBD1 (5 bases). CDR3 length: 14 residues. V was shortened by 0 bases and J by 5 bases, with 10 bases between the two germline ends. The germline V gene encodes CDR1 GTSNPN and CDR2 SVGIG (reference sequence). The CDR3 DNA reads as TGTGCCTGGAGTGTGCAGGGCCTAAATGAAAAACTGTTTTTT. Translated: CAWSVQGLNEKLFF.

The chain carries TRBV6-7 and TRBJ2-1; 9 nucleotides align to TRBD2. TRBV6-7 is an ORF; its function is uncertain. V lost 7 bases and J lost 2; bases outside the gene matches: 9. CDR3 length: 16 residues. CDR3 sequence reads: CASTPGREGPYNEQFF. The CDR3 coding sequence is TGTGCCAGCACCCCAGGGCGGGAGGGCCCCTACAATGAGCAGTTCTTC.

This rearrangement joins TRBV7-2 to TRBJ2-7; D call uncertain. The germline CDR1 and CDR2 sequences are SGHTA and FQGNSA. V was shortened by 3 bases and J by 2 bases, with 11 bases between the two germline ends. The CDR3 length is 14 residues. The CDR3 DNA sequence: TGTGCCAGCAGCTTGGTGCGGAGCCCCTACGAGCAGTACTTC. Encoded protein: CASSLVRSPYEQYF. The variable domain in full, completed from reference TRBV7-2 and TRBJ2-7, reads GAGVSQSPSNKVTEKGKDVELRCDPISGHTALYWYRQSLGQGLEFLIYFQGNSAPDKSGLPSDRFSAERTGGSVSTLTIQRTQQEDSAVYLCASSLVRSPYEQYFGPGTRLTVT.